This T cell receptor (beta chain) stems from a study of OX40 agonist ivuxolimab in advanced cancers. The study's findings and limits: It was also the case that some nonresponders had low normalized T-cell clonal expansion. Average numbers of expanded clones were greater in CD8+ T cells than in CD4+.

For this clone: Its antigen is unidentified.

Here immunoSEQ multiplex PCR was the method, and the copy in TCRdb shows in-frame clones only, minus some. The sample has more than 55,000 clones, approximately 86% seen once. Drawing of blood for sampling happened at baseline, at cycle 4 day 1, and at cycle 7 day 1. The source material was CD4+ or CD8+ T cells sorted from blood, sampled in a trial of the OX40 agonist ivuxolimab. The clonotype comes from an adult with an advanced solid tumor such as melanoma, head and neck, liver or kidney cancer.

In DNA, the CDR3 is TGTGCCAGCATAGGGGGGATCAGAGAGACCCAGTACTTC. This translates into CASIGGIRETQYF. This chain connects TRBV6-5 to TRBJ2-5, with D perhaps assigned TRBD1 or TRBD2 (6 bases each). Germline V gives CDR1 MNHEY, CDR2 SVGAGI. V shed 7 bases and J shed 4 bases, with 13 bases lying between them. CDR3 length: 13 residues.